Listed below are T cell receptor beta chains from one sample, sequenced in a study of cytomegalovirus exposure and HLA in healthy donors. Generated by immunoSEQ multiplex PCR, the TCRdb table keeps only in-frame clones and is missing some. Among over 70,000 clones listed, around 64% were seen once. The sequencing sample was made of PBMCs. Every receptor here comes from a young man in good health and CMV-seronegative. The CDR3 runs from the conserved cysteine through the conserved F or W. The D gene is left open where the match is weak. Only part of the rows carry a size: once, few, many, or a class if the clone is expanded.

>NA|TRBV18|TRBD1|TRBJ2-7
CASSLQGATGEQYF
TGTGCCAGCTCACTACAGGGGGCAACGGGTGAGCAGTACTTC
>NA|TRBV7-2|NA|TRBJ1-1
CASSFYQNTEAFF
TGTGCCAGCAGCTTCTATCAGAACACTGAAGCTTTCTTT
>few|TRBV2|TRBD2|TRBJ2-1
CASTVTSGLNEQFF
TGTGCCAGCACGGTGACTAGCGGTCTCAATGAGCAGTTCTTC
>NA|TRBV29-1|NA|TRBJ1-1
CSVEEGGKLGHTEAFF
TGCAGCGTTGAAGAAGGGGGAAAGTTGGGGCACACTGAAGCTTTCTTT
>NA|TRBV6-4|NA|TRBJ2-7
CASSDSVSYEQYF
TGTGCCAGCAGTGACTCCGTTTCCTACGAGCAGTACTTC
>NA|TRBV2|TRBD1|TRBJ1-1
CASRGQGITEAFF
TGTGCCAGCAGGGGACAGGGCATCACTGAAGCTTTCTTT
>NA|TRBV5-1|TRBD1|TRBJ2-2
CASSRTGDIYPAGELFF
TGCGCCAGCAGCCGGACAGGGGATATCTACCCTGCCGGGGAGCTGTTTTTT
>NA|TRBV28|TRBD2|TRBJ2-5
CASSLRLAPRTQYF
TGTGCCAGCAGTCTAAGACTAGCCCCGAGGACCCAGTACTTC
>NA|TRBV28|TRBD1|TRBJ1-2
CASKAAQGAFGYTF
TGTGCCAGCAAGGCAGCACAGGGGGCATTTGGCTACACCTTC
>NA|TRBV5-5|TRBD1|TRBJ1-6
CASRSGTGLDNSPLHF
TGTGCCAGCAGGTCTGGGACAGGGTTAGACAATTCACCCCTCCACTTT
>NA|TRBV28|TRBD2|TRBJ2-1
CASSFRRLAGAYNEQFF
TGTGCCAGCAGTTTCCGACGACTAGCGGGAGCATACAATGAGCAGTTCTTC
>NA|TRBV6-1|TRBD1|TRBJ1-6
CASSNTGANSPLHF
TGTGCCAGCAGCAATACAGGGGCAAATTCACCCCTCCACTTT
>NA|TRBV10-3|TRBD2|TRBJ2-3
CAISPKGREGTDTQYF
TGTGCCATCAGCCCAAAGGGGCGGGAGGGCACAGATACGCAGTATTTT
>NA|TRBV11-3|NA|TRBJ1-1
CASSLVGNTEAFF
TGTGCCAGCAGCTTAGTCGGGAACACTGAAGCTTTCTTT
>NA|TRBV7-7|TRBD2|TRBJ2-5
CASSSLLVGLAGKIETQYF
TGTGCTAGCAGCTCCCTGTTGGTCGGACTAGCGGGGAAGATCGAGACCCAGTACTTC
>NA|TRBV28|TRBD1|TRBJ1-4
CARSSFRTGDVEKLFF
TGTGCCCGCAGTTCCTTTCGGACAGGGGACGTTGAAAAACTGTTTTTT
>NA|TRBV7-8|TRBD1|TRBJ2-1
CASSLVRQGGSNEQFF
TGTGCCAGCAGCTTAGTCCGACAGGGTGGGAGCAATGAGCAGTTCTTC
>NA|TRBV5-4|TRBD1|TRBJ2-7
CASSVGQPGYEQYF
TGTGCCAGCAGCGTGGGACAGCCCGGGTACGAGCAGTACTTC
>NA|TRBV15|TRBD2|TRBJ2-3
CATSRVQLAGDTQYF
TGTGCCACCAGCAGAGTCCAGCTAGCGGGAGACACGCAGTATTTT
>NA|TRBV6-5|TRBD1|TRBJ2-2
CAGGDRGGELFF
TGTGCCGGAGGTGACAGGGGCGGGGAGCTGTTTTTT
>NA|TRBV7-8|NA|TRBJ2-2
CASSLLGVLNTGELFF
TGTGCCAGCAGCTTATTAGGGGTCCTGAACACCGGGGAGCTGTTTTTT
>NA|TRBV6-6|TRBD1|TRBJ2-7
CASSYSTGGYEQYF
TGTGCCAGCAGTTACTCTACAGGGGGCTACGAGCAGTACTTC
>once|TRBV7-8|NA|TRBJ2-7
CASSLMGKMGGYEQYF
TGTGCCAGCAGCTTAATGGGGAAAATGGGAGGCTACGAGCAGTACTTC
>NA|TRBV6-1|NA|TRBJ1-5
CASSPRYSNQPQHF
TGTGCCAGCAGTCCGCGGTATAGCAATCAGCCCCAGCATTTT
>NA|TRBV9|TRBD1|TRBJ1-3
CASSVGAGQGLNTIYF
TGTGCCAGCAGCGTCGGAGCCGGACAGGGACTAAACACCATATATTTT
>NA|TRBV7-2|NA|TRBJ2-1
CASSRSTSQPQQFF
TGTGCCAGCAGCCGTTCCACTAGCCAACCTCAGCAGTTCTTC
>NA|TRBV7-8|NA|TRBJ1-5
CASSLDRSGSQPQHF
TGTGCCAGCAGCTTAGATAGGTCGGGGTCTCAGCCCCAGCATTTT
>once|TRBV6-5|NA|TRBJ2-1
CASRLQGRQFF
TGTGCCAGCAGACTACAGGGTCGGCAGTTCTTC
>few|TRBV6-5|TRBD1|TRBJ2-1
CASSYSQGAGNNEQFF
TGTGCCAGCAGTTACTCCCAGGGGGCGGGGAACAATGAGCAGTTCTTC
>NA|TRBV7-9|TRBD1|TRBJ1-2
CASIWWGRQGGNYGYTF
TGTGCCAGCATCTGGTGGGGGCGACAGGGGGGAAACTATGGCTACACCTTC
>NA|TRBV29-1|TRBD2|TRBJ2-7
CSVMGLASEQYF
TGCAGCGTGATGGGACTAGCAAGCGAGCAGTACTTC
>NA|TRBV7-9|NA|TRBJ1-4
CASSLGGPLTNEKLFF
TGTGCCAGCAGCTTAGGAGGGCCACTTACTAATGAAAAACTGTTTTTT
>NA|TRBV19|TRBD1|TRBJ2-5
CASSIYPGQGQETQYF
TGTGCCAGTAGTATATACCCCGGACAGGGCCAAGAGACCCAGTACTTC
>once|TRBV28|NA|TRBJ2-5
CASRDNQETQYF
TGTGCCAGCCGGGACAACCAAGAGACCCAGTACTTC
>NA|TRBV27|TRBD2|TRBJ2-1
CASSLAGTRTFNEQFF
TGTGCCAGCAGCTTGGCCGGGACTAGGACGTTCAATGAGCAGTTCTTC
>NA|TRBV5-1|TRBD1|TRBJ2-7
CASRMGPGTGLYEQYF
TGCGCCAGCAGAATGGGACCCGGGACAGGGTTGTACGAGCAGTACTTC
>NA|TRBV5-1|NA|TRBJ2-1
CASSFLEGESSSYNEQFF
TGCGCCAGCAGCTTCCTAGAAGGAGAATCCAGCTCCTACAATGAGCAGTTCTTC
>NA|TRBV7-9|NA|TRBJ2-1
CASSAGEQFF
TGTGCCAGCAGCGCCGGGGAGCAGTTCTTC
>NA|TRBV27|NA|TRBJ2-1
CASSLIGGEQFF
TGTGCCAGCAGTTTAATCGGCGGTGAGCAGTTCTTC
>once|TRBV5-1|TRBD2|TRBJ2-7
CASSRLAGGRDEQYF
TGCGCCAGCAGCAGGCTAGCGGGGGGTAGGGACGAGCAGTACTTC
>NA|TRBV5-1|NA|TRBJ2-1
CASSLAARYNEQFF
TGCGCCAGCAGCTTGGCCGCGCGGTACAATGAGCAGTTCTTC
>NA|TRBV27|TRBD2|TRBJ2-7
CASRRLAGESEQYF
TGTGCCAGCAGAAGACTAGCGGGGGAGAGCGAGCAGTACTTC
>NA|TRBV30|NA|TRBJ2-4
CAWSRGEAKNIQYF
TGTGCCTGGAGTCGCGGGGAAGCCAAAAACATTCAGTACTTC
>few|TRBV7-9|TRBD2|TRBJ2-5
CASTPWGGETQYF
TGTGCCAGCACCCCCTGGGGGGGGGAGACCCAGTACTTC
>NA|TRBV29-1|NA|TRBJ2-1
CSVEVSRLEPYNEQFF
TGCAGCGTTGAAGTTTCTCGACTAGAACCCTACAATGAGCAGTTCTTC
>few|TRBV18|NA|TRBJ1-1
CASSPPGRGEVEAFF
TGTGCCAGCTCACCACCGGGGCGGGGGGAAGTTGAAGCTTTCTTT
>NA|TRBV4-1|NA|TRBJ1-2
CASSQDLQGIGYGYTF
TGCGCCAGCAGCCAAGATTTACAGGGAATAGGCTATGGCTACACCTTC
>NA|TRBV30|TRBD1|TRBJ1-6
CAWSGTGANSPLHF
TGTGCCTGGAGCGGGACAGGAGCTAATTCACCCCTCCACTTT